What follows describes a single T cell receptor (beta chain). The sample originates from a study of T-cell reconstitution after alpha-beta-depleted transplantation in children. The TCRbeta library was prepared with unique molecular identifiers. Via MiXCR, TCRdb re-called the PCR reads, giving one row per CDR3 protein. The sample includes hundreds of thousands of distinct CDR3 sequences, roughly 17% of them seen just once. The input for sequencing was PBMCs from the stem cell graft donor, taken from the stem cell graft. This clonotype was obtained from a human donor who donated a stem cell graft to a child with acute myeloid leukemia.

CDR3 amino acids: CATSDPSTGGNPTGANVLTF. DNA for the CDR3: TGTGCCACCAGTGATCCATCGACAGGGGGCAATCCAACTGGGGCCAACGTCCTGACTTTC. The rearrangement uses TRBV24-1 and TRBJ2-6; TRBD1 matches at 10 bases. Germline-derived CDR1 and CDR2 are KGHDR and SFDVKD. This CDR3 contains 20 residues. Trimming removed 3 bases from V and 2 bases from J; junction bases left unmatched: 12.